These 23 T cell receptor beta chains originate from one sample sequenced in a study of blood T cell repertoires in COVID-19. Sequencing was performed with immunoSEQ multiplex PCR; in TCRdb, only in-frame clones are kept and a portion is missing. The table has 150,000 or so clones, roughly 82% seen once. Specimen: peripheral blood. All receptors come from a woman aged 40 to 49 with COVID-19, enrolled during active disease.

The chain employs TRBV2 and TRBJ1-1, with 8 bases matching TRBD1. This CDR3 spans 15 amino acids. CDR1 is SNHLY and CDR2 is FYNNEI in the germline V gene. Trimming took 5 bases from V and 0 from J; bases not matched to a gene: 5. CDR3 sequence (DNA): TGTGCCAGCAGTCCCAACAGGGGGTTGAACACTGAAGCTTTCTTT. Its protein product is CASSPNRGLNTEAFF.

This clone was counted between two and nine times. The rearrangement joins TRBV6-4 to TRBJ1-6; 7 nucleotides agree with TRBD1. Germline lookup yields CDR1 MRHNA and CDR2 SNTAGT. The ends lost 5 bases at V and 5 bases at J; junction bases unmatched: 3. CDR3 length equals 14 residues. The CDR3 nucleotides read TGTGCCAGCAGTAAGACAGGGAATAATTCACCCCTCCACTTT. Translating it yields CASSKTGNNSPLHF.

The V call is TRBV5-1, the J call TRBJ1-2, with 12 positions matching TRBD1. CDR3 length: 14 amino acids. CDR1 SGHRS and CDR2 YFSETQ come from the germline V gene. J was trimmed by 5 bases and V by 3 bases; bases with no gene match: 2. In DNA, the CDR3 is TGCGCCAGCAGCTGGGACAGGGGGCCTTATGGCTACACCTTC. It yields the protein CASSWDRGPYGYTF.

The chain employs TRBV29-1 and TRBJ1-5; D call uncertain. The V end lost 7 bases, the J end lost 1 base, and 17 bases lay between the germline ends. The CDR3 runs 15 residues. Germline V gene sequence: CDR1 SQVTM, CDR2 ANQGSEA. The CDR3 region is CSATPRGVSNQPQHF. Here the CDR3 DNA reads TGCAGCGCAACCCCCAGAGGAGTGAGCAATCAGCCCCAGCATTTT.

The chain carries TRBV5-1 and TRBJ2-3; D uncertain. The CDR3 consists of 14 residues. Trimming took 0 bases from V and 0 from J, leaving 5 bases between them. Germline V gives CDR1 SGHRS, CDR2 YFSETQ. The CDR3 reads CASSLDSSTDTQYF. DNA for the CDR3: TGCGCCAGCAGCTTGGATAGCAGCACAGATACGCAGTATTTT.

This sequence joins TRBV27 and TRBJ2-3; D not certain. The CDR3 length is 14 residues. CDR1 is MNHEY and CDR2 is SMNVEV in the germline V gene (reference sequence). V lost 2 bases and J 2 bases, leaving 8 bases between the germline ends. CDR3 DNA: TGTGCCAGCAGTTTAGGTTGGCCCACAGATACGCAGTATTTT. Translation: CASSLGWPTDTQYF.

J is TRBJ2-1 and V is TRBV27, with 7 bases that match TRBD2. The V gene end was trimmed by 5 bases and the J gene end by 2 bases; junction bases not matched to a gene: 9. This CDR3 contains 16 residues. Germline loops: CDR1 MNHEY, CDR2 SMNVEV (reference sequence). The CDR3 DNA reads as TGTGCCAGCAGTCCGACTAGCCTTGGGACCTACAATGAGCAGTTCTTC. Translated: CASSPTSLGTYNEQFF.

The chain has TRBV11-2 and TRBJ2-7; 9 bases map to TRBD1. The CDR3 is 14 amino acids. With 5 bases clipped from V and 2 bases from J, the junction kept 4 bases outside the gene matches. Germline-derived CDR1 and CDR2 are SGHAT and FQNNGV. CDR3 coding DNA: TGTGCCAGCAGCGCGGGACAGGGCACCTACGAGCAGTACTTC. It translates to CASSAGQGTYEQYF.

V and J are TRBV2 and TRBJ2-1; D gene uncertain. This CDR3 spans 16 amino acids. Germline V gene lookup returns CDR1 SNHLY and CDR2 FYNNEI. Trimming took off 1 base at V and 0 bases at J, with 10 bases between the two ends. The CDR3 coding sequence is TGTGCCAGCAGTGAAGAACTGGTGAGCTCCTACAATGAGCAGTTCTTC. Translating it yields CASSEELVSSYNEQFF.

The genes are TRBV9 and TRBJ2-2; 8 bases align to TRBD1. In germline, CDR1 is SGDLS, CDR2 YYNGEE. The CDR3 extends over 15 amino acids. After removal of 3 bases from V and 5 bases from J, the junction contained 6 bases not matched to a gene. CDR3 sequence (DNA): TGTGCCAGCAGCGGCTGGACAGGGATGACCGGGGAGCTGTTTTTT. Protein sequence: CASSGWTGMTGELFF.

V and J are TRBV15 and TRBJ2-4; unclear D gene. The V gene lost 0 bases and the J gene lost 0 bases, with 3 bases spanning the gap. The CDR3 length is 14 residues. Germline V gene data show CDR1 as LNHNV and CDR2 as YYDKDF (reference sequence). The CDR3: CATSRDLAKNIQYF. The CDR3 bases are TGTGCCACCAGCAGAGATCTAGCCAAAAACATTCAGTACTTC.

The rearrangement links TRBV6-1 to TRBJ1-2, with D perhaps TRBD1 (6 bases). The V gene lost 4 bases and the J gene lost 0 bases, with 15 bases spanning the gap. From germline, CDR1 is MNHNS and CDR2 SASEGT. The CDR3 spans 16 residues. This CDR3 is CASSATGTPSNYGYTF. The CDR3 DNA reads TGTGCCAGCAGTGCAACCGGGACACCGTCTAACTATGGCTACACCTTC.

The V and J genes are TRBV27 and TRBJ1-5, with 10 bases lining up with TRBD1. Trimming at V came to 9 bases and at J to 9 bases, leaving 5 bases not matched to a gene. The CDR3 has 12 amino acids. The V gene's germline CDR1 is MNHEY and CDR2 SMNVEV (reference sequence). CDR3 residues: CASWTGGLPQHF. In DNA form, the CDR3 reads TGTGCCAGTTGGACAGGGGGTTTGCCCCAGCATTTT.

This chain links TRBV18 with TRBJ2-7; 7 nucleotides align to TRBD2. From germline, CDR1 is KGHSH and CDR2 LQKENI. CDR3 size: 13 residues. V lost 0 bases, J lost 4 bases, and 0 bases stayed unmatched. The CDR3 protein is CASSPPGGYEQYF. CDR3 nucleotide sequence: TGTGCCAGCTCACCACCGGGAGGGTACGAGCAGTACTTC.

This clone was seen just once. The rearrangement uses TRBV21-1 and TRBJ2-3; TRBD2 is the table's D call, not checked against the DNA. TRBV21-1 is designated a pseudogene. The CDR3 covers 16 residues. CDR3 in DNA: TGTGCCAGCAGCGGAGGGACTAGACAGGCCACAGATACGCAGTATTTT. Its translation: CASSGGTRQATDTQYF.

This chain connects TRBV7-3 to TRBJ2-1, with D possibly TRBD2 on 6 matching bases. Germline values: CDR1 SGHTA, CDR2 FQGTGA. The CDR3 totals 16 residues. The V and J ends lost 1 base and 6 bases respectively, with 16 bases between them. In DNA form, the CDR3 reads TGTGCCAGCAGCTTAATAGGGGACTCCGTCCCCAATGAGCAGTTCTTC. It yields the protein CASSLIGDSVPNEQFF.

The chain uses TRBV12-3 or TRBV12-4 and TRBJ2-1, with a tentative D call TRBD2 (5 bases). V was cut by 6 bases and J by 7 bases, with 13 bases left in between. The CDR3 is made up of 13 amino acids. The CDR3, as DNA: TGTGCCAGCAGGGATGGCCGGAGGAATGAGCAGTTCTTC. It is translated as CASRDGRRNEQFF.

The chain is built from TRBV30 and TRBJ2-4; TRBD1 is a possible D gene (5 bases). Germline V gene lookup returns CDR1 GTSNPN and CDR2 SVGIG (reference sequence). The V end was cut by 1 base, the J end by 1 base, with 11 bases between. The CDR3 loop spans 15 amino acids. The CDR3 loop is CAWSGRGRAKNIQYF. The CDR3 DNA follows: TGTGCCTGGAGTGGAAGGGGTCGGGCCAAAAACATTCAGTACTTC.

The chain joins TRBV7-2 to TRBJ1-2; 7 nucleotides align to TRBD1. This CDR3 has 13 residues. The germline V gene encodes CDR1 SGHTA and CDR2 FQGNSA. Trimming at V came to 5 bases and at J to 7 bases, leaving 7 bases not matched to a gene. This chain's CDR3 is CASSRDRVAGYTF. As DNA, the CDR3 is TGTGCCAGCAGCCGAGACAGGGTAGCTGGCTACACCTTC.

V is TRBV28 and J is TRBJ2-1; TRBD2 matches at 8 bases. V trimming: 3 bases; J trimming: 4 bases; junction bases outside the gene matches: 11. The CDR3 totals 17 residues. In germline, CDR1 is MDHEN, CDR2 SYDVKM. The CDR3 sequence is CASSLLSGTSRYNEQFF. Here the CDR3 DNA reads TGTGCCAGCAGTTTGCTTTCCGGGACTAGTCGTTACAATGAGCAGTTCTTC.

The gene calls are TRBV19 and TRBJ2-2; D remains ambiguous. The length of the CDR3 is 11 residues. V was cut by 9 bases and J by 6 bases, with 8 bases left in between. Germline V gene lookup returns CDR1 LNHDA and CDR2 SQIVND (reference sequence). For the CDR3, the DNA is TGTGCCAGCACCAAGCCCGGGGAGCTGTTTTTT. It specifies CASTKPGELFF.

DNA for the CDR3: TGTGCCTGGAGTGTAGACAGGGGCTACGAGCAGTACGTC. This sequence encodes CAWSVDRGYEQYV. The rearrangement links TRBV30 to TRBJ2-7; 8 bases match TRBD1. Germline CDR1 and CDR2: GTSNPN and SVGIG (reference sequence). Trimming removed 0 bases from V and 3 bases from J; junction bases left unmatched: 1. The length of the CDR3 is 13 residues.

This chain joins TRBV19 and TRBJ1-2, with 7 bases lining up with TRBD1. This CDR3 has 14 amino acids. The germline V gene encodes CDR1 LNHDA and CDR2 SQIVND (reference sequence). V trimming: 1 base; J trimming: 4 bases; junction bases outside the gene matches: 3. The CDR3 is CASSIGGQTYGYTF. DNA of the CDR3: TGTGCCAGTAGTATAGGGGGACAGACCTATGGCTACACCTTC.